This T cell receptor beta chain was retrieved from a study of blood T cell repertoires in COVID-19. About the study: The origin of the acute and convalescent COVID-19 samples was the United States, Italy and Spain. Nucleic acid was either cDNA or gDNA, and it came from T cells, B-cell-depleted T cells, or PBMCs.

Generated by immunoSEQ multiplex PCR, the TCRdb table keeps only in-frame clones and is missing some. Of 170,000 or so clones listed, around nine tenths are singletons. This clonotype originated in a woman aged 18 to 35 who had recovered from COVID-19. Sequenced: peripheral blood.

This CDR3 reads CASSPSWAGAAGDFNEQFF. CDR3 DNA: TGTGCCAGCAGTCCTAGCTGGGCAGGGGCCGCTGGGGATTTCAATGAGCAGTTCTTC. The gene calls are TRBV28 and TRBJ2-1; maybe TRBD1 (6 bases). V was trimmed by 5 bases and J by 6 bases, leaving 29 bases between them. Per the germline V gene, CDR1 is MDHEN and CDR2 is SYDVKM. The CDR3 runs 19 residues.